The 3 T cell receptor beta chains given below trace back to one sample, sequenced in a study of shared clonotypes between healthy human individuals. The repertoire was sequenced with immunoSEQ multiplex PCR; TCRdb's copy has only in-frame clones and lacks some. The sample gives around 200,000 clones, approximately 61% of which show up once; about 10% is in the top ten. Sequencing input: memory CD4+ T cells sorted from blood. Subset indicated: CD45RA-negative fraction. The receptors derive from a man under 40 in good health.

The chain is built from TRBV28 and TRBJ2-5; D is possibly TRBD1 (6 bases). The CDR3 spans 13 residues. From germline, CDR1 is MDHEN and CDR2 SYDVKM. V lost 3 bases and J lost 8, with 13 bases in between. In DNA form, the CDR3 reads TGTGCCAGCAGTTTGGGTCTTGGGGGCACCCAGTACTTC. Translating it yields CASSLGLGGTQYF. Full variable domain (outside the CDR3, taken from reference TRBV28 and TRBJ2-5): DVKVTQSSRYLVKRTGEKVFLECVQDMDHENMFWYRQDPGLGLRLIYFSYDVKMKEKGDIPEGYSVSREKKERFSLILESASTNQTSMYLCASSLGLGGTQYFGPGTRLLVL.

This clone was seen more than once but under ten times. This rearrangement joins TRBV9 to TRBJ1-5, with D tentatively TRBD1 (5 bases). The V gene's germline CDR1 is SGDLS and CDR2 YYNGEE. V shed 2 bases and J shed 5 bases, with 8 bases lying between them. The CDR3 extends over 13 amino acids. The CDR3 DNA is TGTGCCAGCAGCGTCGACAGTTATCAGCCCCAGCATTTT. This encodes CASSVDSYQPQHF. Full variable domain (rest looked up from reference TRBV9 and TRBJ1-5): DSGVTQTPKHLITATGQRVTLRCSPRSGDLSVYWYQQSLDQGLQFLIQYYNGEERAKGNILERFSAQQFPDLHSELNLSSLELGDSALYFCASSVDSYQPQHFGDGTRLSIL.

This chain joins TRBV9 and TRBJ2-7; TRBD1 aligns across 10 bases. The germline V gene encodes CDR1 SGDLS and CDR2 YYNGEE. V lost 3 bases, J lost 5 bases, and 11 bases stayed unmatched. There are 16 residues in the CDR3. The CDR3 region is CASSAQPGTGVDEQYF. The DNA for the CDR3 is TGTGCCAGCAGCGCACAACCCGGGACAGGGGTCGACGAGCAGTACTTC.